This note documents a single TCR beta chain sequence. Its antigen remains unidentified. These data belong to a study of shared clonotypes between healthy human individuals. General observations from the study: The generation probabilities recorded for non-shared clonotypes fell below those of clonotypes shared by all four donors.

With 4 bases removed from V and 7 bases from J, the gap between germline ends came to 14 bases. The germline V gene has CDR1 MGHRA and CDR2 YSYEKL. This CDR3 region has 13 residues. Profiling relied on immunoSEQ multiplex PCR, and the TCRdb table lists in-frame clones only, not all of them. Of about 1.5 million clones listed, roughly 96% are singletons. This chain joins TRBV4-1 and TRBJ2-7; D uncertain. This TCR came from a man aged 25 to 40 in good health. Sample: naive CD4+ T cells sorted from blood. The subset was: CD45RA+ positively selected. CDR3 loop: CASSPSKGNEQYF. The CDR3 DNA reads as TGCGCCAGCAGCCCCTCCAAGGGTAATGAGCAGTACTTC.